A single sample is the source of the 26 T cell receptor beta chains below, sequenced in a study of T cell responses to AZD1222 COVID-19 vaccine. TCRdb's table, derived via immunoSEQ multiplex PCR, lists solely in-frame clones and lacks some. The sample includes 150,000 to 200,000 clones, approximately 90% of them seen just once. This specimen consisted of peripheral blood, obtained 28 days after the second AZD1222 dose. The source of these receptors is an adult who received the AZD1222 COVID-19 vaccine.

Only a few counts were recorded for this clone. In DNA form, the CDR3 reads TGTGCCAGCAGCCAAGAGGCAGTCCCGTACGCCTATAGCAATCAGCCCCAGCATTTT. Amino acid sequence: CASSQEAVPYAYSNQPQHF. V and J are TRBV4-2 and TRBJ1-5; D uncertain. The V end was cut by 0 bases, the J end by 0 bases, with 18 bases between. The CDR3 runs to 19 residues. CDR1 is LGHNA, CDR2 YNFKEQ, per germline.

This clone was counted once. CDR3 region: CASSWTGGPFDEQFF. CDR3 bases: TGTGCCAGCAGTTGGACGGGAGGGCCATTCGATGAGCAGTTCTTC. The chain recombines TRBV27 with TRBJ2-1; 8 bases are shared with TRBD2. The germline gives CDR1 MNHEY, CDR2 SMNVEV (reference sequence). The ends lost 4 bases at V and 8 bases at J; junction bases unmatched: 10. CDR3 length: 15 amino acids.

The CDR3 DNA is TGTGCCATCGGATTACCAAGCACAGATACGCAGTATTTT. Translated: CAIGLPSTDTQYF. The chain joins TRBV10-3 to TRBJ2-3; D unclear. Germline values: CDR1 ENHRY, CDR2 SYGVKD. Trimming cost V 8 bases and J 0 bases, with 9 bases left between them. There are 13 residues in the CDR3.

CDR3 sequence (DNA): TGTGCCAGCAGACAAGACAGGGAGAACACTGAAGCTTTCTTT. Translating gives CASRQDRENTEAFF. The V and J genes are TRBV2 and TRBJ1-1, with TRBD1 matching 7 bases. The CDR3 runs 14 residues. Unmatched junction bases numbered 5, after V lost 6 bases and J lost 1 base. Germline CDR1 SNHLY, CDR2 FYNNEI.

The J gene is TRBJ2-7, the V gene TRBV20-1; D is uncertain. Trimming cost V 0 bases and J 4 bases, with 4 bases left between them. The V gene's germline CDR1 is DFQATT and CDR2 SNEGSKA (reference sequence). This CDR3 contains 11 residues. CDR3 amino acids: CSARDPYEQYF. For the CDR3, the DNA is TGCAGTGCTAGAGATCCATACGAGCAGTACTTC.

This chain links TRBV27 with TRBJ2-7; D might be TRBD1 (5 bases). The CDR3 is 14 residues long. Germline V lookup: CDR1 MNHEY, CDR2 SMNVEV (reference sequence). Trimming removed 3 bases from V and 5 bases from J, with 14 bases in between. The DNA of the CDR3 is TGTGCCAGCAGTTTGGGGCTGCCCTGGGACGAGCAGTACTTC. This gives the protein CASSLGLPWDEQYF.

This chain connects TRBV5-4 to TRBJ1-4, with a tentative D call TRBD1 (6 bases). This CDR3 has 14 residues. Trimming removed 1 base at V and 3 bases at J, with 7 bases between. Germline-derived CDR1 and CDR2 are SGHNT and YYREEE (reference sequence). CDR3 DNA: TGTGCCAGCAGCTTGCAGGGGTCTAATGAAAAACTGTTTTTT. Translated, it gives CASSLQGSNEKLFF.

The chain employs TRBV7-2 and TRBJ2-7; D is ambiguous. This CDR3 has 12 amino acids. Germline loops: CDR1 SGHTA, CDR2 FQGNSA. The V end was cut by 0 bases, the J end by 6 bases, with 6 bases between. The CDR3 reads CASSLAITEQYF. As DNA, the CDR3 is TGTGCCAGCAGCTTAGCCATTACCGAGCAGTACTTC.

The V call is TRBV6-7, the J call TRBJ1-1, with TRBD1 identical over 8 bases. TRBV6-7 belongs to the ORF category, with a function that is uncertain. Trimming at V came to 5 bases and at J to 6 bases, leaving 8 bases not matched to a gene. The CDR3 runs 14 residues. In nucleotides, the CDR3 is TGTGCCAGCAGTCATCATCAGGGGGCGGCTGAAGCTTTCTTT. The encoded protein is CASSHHQGAAEAFF.

V is TRBV29-1 and J is TRBJ2-2; 14 nucleotides agree with TRBD2. Germline V CDR1 and CDR2: SQVTM, ANQGSEA. This CDR3 comprises 14 residues. Trimming removed 5 bases from V and 5 bases from J; junction bases left unmatched: 1. The CDR3: CSVRTSGRTGELFF. The CDR3 DNA is TGCAGCGTTCGGACTAGCGGGAGGACCGGGGAGCTGTTTTTT.

J is TRBJ2-3 and V is TRBV19; D might be TRBD2 (5 bases). CDR1 is LNHDA, CDR2 SQIVND, per germline (reference sequence). Between the trimmed V and J ends, which lost 7 bases and 5 bases, there was a span of 19 bases. The CDR3 length is 15 residues. The CDR3 bases are TGTGCCAGTACCATAATGTGGGGAGCCGGAGATACGCAGTATTTT. This codes for CASTIMWGAGDTQYF.

A single count supports this clone. V is TRBV10-3 and J is TRBJ1-1, with unresolved D. The length of the CDR3 is 14 residues. The germline V and J ends were trimmed by 0 bases and 4 bases, with 9 bases remaining between them. Germline V CDR1 and CDR2: ENHRY, SYGVKD. CDR3 sequence reads: CAISESTWGTEAFF. The CDR3 coding sequence is TGTGCCATCAGTGAGTCGACCTGGGGCACTGAAGCTTTCTTT.

The rearrangement links TRBV4-2 to TRBJ2-6, with 12 nucleotides matching TRBD2. The germline gives CDR1 LGHNA, CDR2 YNFKEQ. With 3 bases clipped from V and 0 bases from J, the junction kept 6 bases outside the gene matches. There are 19 residues in the CDR3. CDR3 sequence reads: CASSHPGLAGSSGANVLTF. Here the CDR3 DNA reads TGTGCCAGCAGCCACCCCGGACTAGCGGGATCCTCTGGGGCCAACGTCCTGACTTTC.

The V gene is TRBV4-2, the J gene TRBJ1-5, with TRBD1 as a possible D gene (5 bases). Germline assignment: CDR1 LGHNA and CDR2 YNFKEQ. CDR3 length equals 13 residues. V was shortened by 0 bases and J by 6 bases, with 6 bases between the two germline ends. CDR3 sequence reads: CASSQEGRQPQHF. CDR3 sequence (DNA): TGTGCCAGCAGCCAAGAGGGGCGTCAGCCCCAGCATTTT.

The chain carries TRBV29-1 and TRBJ2-7; TRBD1 is a possible D gene (5 bases). Per germline, CDR1 SQVTM and CDR2 ANQGSEA. The CDR3 is 14 residues long. V dropped 7 bases and J dropped 3 bases, with 19 bases sitting between them. CDR3 protein: CSATDQQDNYEQYF. The CDR3 DNA reads TGCAGCGCAACGGACCAACAGGACAACTACGAGCAGTACTTC.

The sample holds one count of this clone. The chain employs TRBV6-6 and TRBJ1-6, with no clear D. Germline-derived CDR1 and CDR2 are MNHNY and SVGAGI (reference sequence). The CDR3 has 14 amino acids. Trimming left V 4 bases short and J 7 bases short, with 11 bases between. CDR3 bases: TGTGCCAGCAGTTCCCCCGGGTCCAATTCACCCCTCCACTTT. Protein: CASSSPGSNSPLHF.

The chain recombines TRBV3-1 (or the pseudogene TRBV3-2) with TRBJ1-6; possibly TRBD1 for D (6 bases). Trimming pared 1 base from V and 12 bases from J, leaving 19 bases between. This CDR3 contains 16 residues. Germline values: CDR1 LGHDT, CDR2 YNNKEL (reference sequence). The CDR3 region is CASSQAAGGQSLPLHF. Written as DNA, the CDR3 is TGTGCCAGCAGCCAAGCCGCCGGGGGGCAGAGTTTACCCCTCCACTTT.

The chain carries TRBV11-2 and TRBJ2-2, with unresolved D. CDR3 size: 16 residues. Germline V lookup: CDR1 SGHAT, CDR2 FQNNGV. Trimming pared 2 bases from V and 0 bases from J, leaving 10 bases between. The CDR3 nucleotides are TGTGCCAGCAGCTTAAGGCGTGGGACGAACACCGGGGAGCTGTTTTTT. It translates to CASSLRRGTNTGELFF.

This clone was counted only a few times. This rearrangement joins TRBV7-9 to TRBJ2-1; D is uncertain. The ends were cut back, 0 bases at V and 1 base at J, with 1 base in the middle. The CDR3 has 13 residues. Germline values: CDR1 SEHNR, CDR2 FQNEAQ (reference sequence). CDR3 loop: CASSLASYNEQFF. The CDR3 nucleotides read TGTGCCAGCAGCTTAGCGTCCTACAATGAGCAGTTCTTC.

The chain carries TRBV3-1 (or the pseudogene TRBV3-2) and TRBJ1-3; D possibly corresponds to TRBD1 (6 bases). The germline CDR1 and CDR2 sequences are LGHDT and YNNKEL (reference sequence). The CDR3 sequence is 16 residues long. Trimming left V 0 bases short and J 4 bases short, with 13 bases between. The CDR3 loop is CASSQEAGAGGNTIYF. In DNA, the CDR3 is TGTGCCAGCAGCCAAGAGGCAGGGGCCGGAGGAAACACCATATATTTT.

Here the CDR3 DNA reads TGTGCCAGCTCCCCAACTGCCGGGACACACAATGGCTACACCTTC. Its translation: CASSPTAGTHNGYTF. The chain couples TRBV18 to TRBJ1-2; possibly TRBD1 for D (6 bases). Trimming took off 6 bases at V and 6 bases at J, with 20 bases between the two ends. The CDR3 is 15 residues long. Germline CDR1 KGHSH, CDR2 LQKENI.

The chain recombines TRBV28 with TRBJ1-4; D ambiguous. V lost 6 bases and J lost 0, with 8 bases in between. The CDR3 runs to 14 residues. The germline V gene has CDR1 MDHEN and CDR2 SYDVKM. The CDR3 reads CASRDSTTNEKLFF. Written as DNA, the CDR3 is TGTGCCAGCAGAGACTCAACAACTAATGAAAAACTGTTTTTT.

The chain uses TRBV4-2 and TRBJ1-2; D is possibly TRBD1 (5 bases). The CDR3 contains 16 residues. CDR1 LGHNA and CDR2 YNFKEQ come from the germline V gene. V was cut by 1 base and J by 6 bases, with 18 bases left in between. The CDR3 DNA reads TGTGCCAGCAGCCAAGTAGGGAGTAGGGGTGGGGATGGCTACACCTTC. Encoded protein: CASSQVGSRGGDGYTF.

This clone appeared a few times. The chain has TRBV3-1 (or the pseudogene TRBV3-2) and TRBJ1-2; TRBD1 agrees at 9 bases. Germline CDR1 is LGHDT and CDR2 is YNNKEL (reference sequence). V dropped 6 bases and J dropped 7; count of bases not matched to a gene: 6. This CDR3 spans 13 amino acids. The CDR3 reads CASSRDRGGGYTF. As DNA, the CDR3 is TGTGCCAGCAGTCGAGACAGGGGGGGTGGCTACACCTTC.

This clone was observed a few times. V gene TRBV11-2 combines with J gene TRBJ2-4, with 7 bases fitting TRBD2. Trimming at V came to 1 base and at J to 7 bases, leaving 10 bases not matched to a gene. The V gene's germline CDR1 is SGHAT and CDR2 FQNNGV. The CDR3 is made up of 16 amino acids. The CDR3 DNA reads as TGTGCCAGCAGCTTAGGGCTAGCGGCTGGGGCGAACATTCAGTACTTC. It translates to CASSLGLAAGANIQYF.

The chain employs TRBV7-9 and TRBJ2-5; 11 positions agree with TRBD1. Trimming at V came to 6 bases and at J to 5 bases, leaving 8 bases not matched to a gene. CDR1 is SEHNR, CDR2 FQNEAQ, per germline (reference sequence). This CDR3 comprises 15 residues. The CDR3 spells CASSYIGTGGETQYF. The CDR3 region has the DNA TGTGCCAGCAGTTACATTGGGACAGGGGGGGAGACCCAGTACTTC. The variable domain in full, completed from reference TRBV7-9 and TRBJ2-5, reads DTGVSQNPRHKITKRGQNVTFRCDPISEHNRLYWYRQTLGQGPEFLTYFQNEAQLEKSRLLSDRFSAERPKGSFSTLEIQRTEQGDSAMYLCASSYIGTGGETQYFGPGTRLLVL.